Listed here are 24 T cell receptor beta chains from one sample, sequenced in a study of blood T cells in healthy people across ages. The use of a sample-barcoded 5' primer and a J-beta primer mix characterized a second PCR of roughly 7 to 11 cycles. TCRdb used MiXCR to reprocess the 5' RACE reads, holding one entry per CDR3 protein. The sample yields some 1,500,000 distinct CDR3 sequences, 35% to 45% seen once. The sequenced sample consisted of blood. The receptors were sampled from a woman younger than 30 in good health.

The CDR3 bases are TGCAGCGGGATGAGGGTAGGGGTCTCCTACGAGCAGTACTTC. It translates to CSGMRVGVSYEQYF. The chain carries TRBV29-1 and TRBJ2-7; D is possibly TRBD1 or TRBD2 (5 bases each). The CDR3 is 14 residues long. Trimming removed 7 bases from V and 0 bases from J, with 16 bases in between. Germline CDR1 is SQVTM and CDR2 is ANQGSEA.

The chain employs TRBV4-3 and TRBJ2-3, with D unclear. CDR1 and CDR2 (germline): LGHNA, YSLEER. Trimming removed 3 bases from V and 2 bases from J, with 6 bases in between. CDR3 length: 13 amino acids. The CDR3 here is CASSHLYTDTQYF. The CDR3 DNA reads as TGCGCCAGCAGCCATCTGTACACAGATACGCAGTATTTT.

The chain's CDR3 is CASSVYRDGNEKLFF. The DNA of the CDR3 is TGTGCCAGCAGCGTTTACAGGGATGGGAATGAAAAACTGTTTTTT. The J gene is TRBJ1-4, the V gene TRBV7-9, with D possibly being TRBD1 (6 bases). The CDR3 is 15 residues long. Germline loops: CDR1 SEHNR, CDR2 FQNEAQ (reference sequence). With 5 bases removed from V and 5 bases from J, the gap between germline ends came to 15 bases.

This clonotype appeared a few times. The V gene is TRBV10-3, the J gene TRBJ2-3, with 13 nucleotides matching TRBD2. This CDR3 is 14 amino acids long. Germline V lookup: CDR1 ENHRY, CDR2 SYGVKD. Trimming took 8 bases from V and 5 from J; bases not matched to a gene: 4. CDR3 sequence: CAISRTSGRDTQYF. The CDR3, as DNA: TGTGCCATCTCCAGGACTAGCGGGAGAGATACGCAGTATTTT.

This chain links TRBV7-2 with TRBJ2-1; D remains unclear. Germline V gene sequence: CDR1 SGHTA, CDR2 FQGNSA. The ends were cut back, 6 bases at V and 4 bases at J, with 10 bases in the middle. The length of the CDR3 is 13 residues. The CDR3 DNA reads as TGTGCCAGCAGGGTGCGGTCTTACAATGAGCAGTTCTTC. It is translated as CASRVRSYNEQFF.

CDR3 sequence (DNA): TGTGCCAGCATGCGGGGCATAGGCAATGAGCAGTTCTTC. Residues: CASMRGIGNEQFF. This sequence joins TRBV12-3 or TRBV12-4 and TRBJ2-1; tentative D call: TRBD2 (6 bases). With 7 bases removed from V and 6 bases from J, the gap between germline ends came to 13 bases. CDR3 length: 13 residues.

J is TRBJ1-1 and V is TRBV12-3 or TRBV12-4; TRBD1 aligns across 7 bases. The CDR3 is made up of 13 amino acids. V shed 5 bases, J shed 6 bases, and the junction held 6 bases outside the gene matches. CDR3 nucleotides: TGTGCCAGCAGTGACAGGGCTGTGGCTGAAGCTTTCTTT. Its protein product is CASSDRAVAEAFF.

The chain has TRBV13 and TRBJ2-3; tentative D call: TRBD1 (5 bases). The germline CDR1 and CDR2 sequences are PRHDT and FYEKMQ (reference sequence). Between the trimmed V and J ends, which lost 1 base and 8 bases, there was a span of 13 bases. The CDR3 contains 14 residues. The CDR3 here is CASSLADTFSTQYF. CDR3 coding DNA: TGTGCCAGCAGCTTAGCGGACACCTTCTCTACGCAGTATTTT.

This chain connects TRBV20-1 to TRBJ1-2; D unclear. CDR3 length equals 13 residues. V was shortened by 4 bases and J by 3 bases, with 12 bases between the two germline ends. Germline assignment: CDR1 DFQATT and CDR2 SNEGSKA (reference sequence). CDR3 nucleotides: TGCAGTGCTACCTCGTCAGTTGACTATGGCTACACCTTC. This codes for CSATSSVDYGYTF.

The rearrangement links TRBV20-1 to TRBJ2-7; 7 bases are a match to TRBD1. The CDR3 is 13 residues long. CDR1 DFQATT and CDR2 SNEGSKA come from the germline V gene (reference sequence). The V gene end was trimmed by 6 bases and the J gene end by 4 bases; junction bases not matched to a gene: 9. CDR3 nucleotide sequence: TGCAGTGCCTGGGACAGTAGGGGGTACGAGCAGTACTTC. This encodes CSAWDSRGYEQYF.

The chain couples TRBV2 to TRBJ1-6; D uncertain. This CDR3 is 13 amino acids long. V dropped 7 bases and J dropped 8 bases, with 12 bases sitting between them. Germline CDR1 and CDR2: SNHLY and FYNNEI. CDR3 amino acids: CASTKQEDSPLHF. The CDR3 DNA reads TGTGCCAGCACCAAGCAGGAAGATTCACCCCTCCACTTT.

This clonotype was seen a few times. The V gene is TRBV10-3, the J gene TRBJ2-3, with 7 bases matching TRBD2. Germline CDR1 reads ENHRY; CDR2 reads SYGVKD. The CDR3 is 16 amino acids. Trimming took 0 bases from V and 2 from J; bases not matched to a gene: 5. CDR3 protein: CAISESDGRNTDTQYF. CDR3 in DNA: TGTGCCATCAGTGAGTCTGACGGGAGGAACACAGATACGCAGTATTTT.

This clonotype was seen a handful of times. The chain uses TRBV12-3 or TRBV12-4 and TRBJ1-2; D ambiguous. The ends were cut back, 5 bases at V and 4 bases at J, with 11 bases in the middle. The CDR3 runs 13 residues. CDR3 region: CASSGSQGYGYTF. CDR3 DNA sequence: TGTGCCAGCAGTGGCTCGCAAGGCTATGGCTACACCTTC.

This sequence joins TRBV27 and TRBJ2-1, with TRBD2 matching 9 bases. There are 16 residues in the CDR3. Trimming took 2 bases from V and 4 from J; bases not matched to a gene: 6. Germline values: CDR1 MNHEY, CDR2 SMNVEV (reference sequence). Written as DNA, the CDR3 is TGTGCCAGCAGTTTAGTCCGGACTAGCGAGTACAATGAGCAGTTCTTC. The encoded protein is CASSLVRTSEYNEQFF.

This chain links TRBV20-1 with TRBJ2-4, with 7 bases that match TRBD1. V lost 6 bases, J lost 15 bases, and 17 bases stayed unmatched. The germline V gene encodes CDR1 DFQATT and CDR2 SNEGSKA (reference sequence). This CDR3 has 13 amino acids. The CDR3 here is CSAKAGQAEIMYF. CDR3 DNA sequence: TGCAGTGCGAAGGCTGGACAGGCGGAAATAATGTACTTC.

This clonotype was found once. This chain connects TRBV6-5 to TRBJ2-2; maybe TRBD2 (6 bases). The germline V gene has CDR1 MNHEY and CDR2 SVGAGI. The CDR3 loop spans 16 amino acids. Between the trimmed V and J ends, which lost 8 bases and 6 bases, there was a span of 22 bases. CDR3 in DNA: TGTGCCAGCCACTACCACCAACTAGCAGCGCCCGGGGAGCTGTTTTTT. It yields the protein CASHYHQLAAPGELFF.

This clonotype occurred a few times. As DNA, the CDR3 is TGTGCCAGCAGCTTGAGAACAGCTCCAAGCTATGGCTACACCTTC. As protein: CASSLRTAPSYGYTF. V is TRBV7-8 and J is TRBJ1-2; no firm D call. The CDR3 contains 15 residues. V was shortened by 3 bases and J by 4 bases, with 15 bases between the two germline ends. Germline V gene lookup returns CDR1 SGHVS and CDR2 FQNEAQ.

The sample holds many counts of this clonotype. The V call is TRBV29-1, the J call TRBJ2-5; D unclear. The CDR3 contains 14 residues. V lost 3 bases and J 2 bases, leaving 13 bases between the germline ends. Germline values: CDR1 SQVTM, CDR2 ANQGSEA. In DNA, the CDR3 is TGCAGCGTTGACTATCATCTCGAACAAGAGACCCAGTACTTC. This codes for CSVDYHLEQETQYF.

This clonotype appeared a few times. This chain connects TRBV20-1 to TRBJ1-1; D is undetermined. V lost 2 bases and J 4 bases, leaving 11 bases between the germline ends. Germline V CDR1 and CDR2: DFQATT, SNEGSKA (reference sequence). The CDR3 runs to 13 residues. The CDR3 reads CSARKVVGTEAFF. As DNA, the CDR3 is TGCAGTGCTAGAAAGGTAGTTGGCACTGAAGCTTTCTTT.

This clonotype was recorded many times. The genes are TRBV7-2 and TRBJ2-1; 10 bases are shared with TRBD2. Trimming cost V 3 bases and J 4 bases; bases outside gene matches: 3. This CDR3 has 15 residues. Germline assignment: CDR1 SGHTA and CDR2 FQGNSA. The CDR3 bases are TGTGCCAGCAGCTTCGGGACTAGCGTATACAATGAGCAGTTCTTC. The encoded protein is CASSFGTSVYNEQFF. The whole variable domain, remainder taken from reference TRBV7-2 and TRBJ2-1, is GAGVSQSPSNKVTEKGKDVELRCDPISGHTALYWYRQSLGQGLEFLIYFQGNSAPDKSGLPSDRFSAERTGGSVSTLTIQRTQQEDSAVYLCASSFGTSVYNEQFFGPGTRLTVL.

This clonotype was seen many times. The V and J genes are TRBV12-3 or TRBV12-4 and TRBJ2-3, with 7 bases matching TRBD2. V dropped 2 bases and J dropped 3; count of bases not matched to a gene: 5. The CDR3 consists of 15 residues. Written as DNA, the CDR3 is TGTGCCAGCAGTTTATCTAGCGGAAGAACAGATACGCAGTATTTT. It codes for CASSLSSGRTDTQYF.

This clonotype was seen at least ten times. The CDR3 protein is CASSRQSLTEQFF. CDR3 nucleotides: TGTGCCAGCAGCAGACAGTCATTGACTGAGCAGTTCTTC. The rearrangement uses TRBV12-3 or TRBV12-4 and TRBJ2-1, with a weak D call TRBD1 (5 bases). This CDR3 has 13 residues. The V end was cut by 6 bases, the J end by 9 bases, with 15 bases between.

The rearrangement uses TRBV7-2 and TRBJ1-1; no firm D call. Trimming removed 2 bases at V and 3 bases at J, with 10 bases between. CDR3 size: 14 residues. Per germline, CDR1 SGHTA and CDR2 FQGNSA. The CDR3 protein is CASSLRAMDTEAFF. CDR3 coding DNA: TGTGCCAGCAGCTTACGGGCTATGGACACTGAAGCTTTCTTT.

This clonotype was seen a few times. V gene TRBV29-1 combines with J gene TRBJ2-7; D remains unclear. Trimming stripped 0 bases from V and 3 bases from J, with 9 bases between. The CDR3 length is 13 residues. Germline lookup yields CDR1 SQVTM and CDR2 ANQGSEA. CDR3 coding DNA: TGCAGCGTTGAAGATCTTACGGGCTACGAGCAGTACTTC. Translation: CSVEDLTGYEQYF.